The clone carrying this T cell receptor beta chain was seen many times. Trimming took 5 bases from V and 2 from J, leaving 16 bases between them. The length of the CDR3 is 15 residues. The source material, RNA transcripts, was used to amplify TCR beta CDR3 regions. TCR CDR3 regions were first amplified by RT-PCR with HTBI primers. TCRdb reanalysed the multiplex PCR reads using MiXCR and keeps one entry per CDR3 protein. Here the sample spans 300,000 to 450,000 distinct CDR3 sequences, around 14% being singletons. Diagnosing involved the use of clinical symptoms, serum thyroxine and TRAb, thyroid ultrasound and orbital computed tomography. The data belong to a study of T cells in Graves' hyperthyroidism and ophthalmopathy. Study summary: Specimen type is peripheral blood, collected at initial diagnosis prior to any treatment.

V and J are TRBV12-3 or TRBV12-4 and TRBJ2-7, with a tentative D call TRBD2 (5 bases). The TCR was taken from a woman aged 55-70 years with Graves' hyperthyroidism. Sequencing input: blood. The CDR3 DNA reads as TGTGCCAGCAGTACCCGCCTAGGGAGTGCCTACGAGCAGTACTTC. Translation: CASSTRLGSAYEQYF.